These T cell receptor beta chains were read from a single sample in a study of T cell responses to AZD1222 COVID-19 vaccine. Generated by immunoSEQ multiplex PCR, the TCRdb table keeps only in-frame clones and is missing some. The repertoire includes 100,000 to 150,000 clones, over 75% of them detected once, and 6.9% sits in the top ten. Sequences were derived from peripheral blood, sampled on day 0 of AZD1222 vaccination. These receptors originate from an adult in good health. Both conserved end residues are part of each CDR3. The D gene is left open where the match is weak. Size is stated for part of the rows, as once, few or many counts, or as a class when the clone is expanded.

size: .
D: .
J: TRBJ2-6
V: TRBV18
DNA: TGTGCCAGCTCACCTTTGTTCTCGGGCCAGACTCGACCCTCTGGGGCCAACGTCCTGACTTTC
CDR3: CASSPLFSGQTRPSGANVLTF

size: few
D: .
J: TRBJ2-2
V: TRBV18
DNA: TGTGCCAGCTCACCCCCTGTGGTACCCGGGGAGCTGTTTTTT
CDR3: CASSPPVVPGELFF

size: .
D: TRBD2
J: TRBJ2-7
V: TRBV9
DNA: TGTGCCAGCAGCGAGGGACTAGCGGGGGACTACGAGCAGTACTTC
CDR3: CASSEGLAGDYEQYF

size: .
D: .
J: TRBJ1-6
V: TRBV19
DNA: TGTGCCAGTAGTATCACTACGAATAATTCACCCCTCCACTTT
CDR3: CASSITTNNSPLHF

size: .
D: .
J: TRBJ1-3
V: TRBV10-3
DNA: TGTGCCATCAGACAGGTCTCTGGAAACACCATATATTTT
CDR3: CAIRQVSGNTIYF

size: .
D: .
J: TRBJ2-5
V: TRBV25-1
DNA: TGTGCCAGCAGTGCGTTAGGGCGGGGGCCCTCGGGGGAGACCCAGTACTTC
CDR3: CASSALGRGPSGETQYF

size: .
D: TRBD1
J: TRBJ1-2
V: TRBV5-3
DNA: TGTGCCAGAAGCTGTACAGGGGACTATGGCTACACCTTC
CDR3: CARSCTGDYGYTF

size: .
D: .
J: TRBJ1-5
V: TRBV19
DNA: TGTGCCAGTACCGTATCAGGGGTGAGGCCCCAGCATTTT
CDR3: CASTVSGVRPQHF

size: .
D: TRBD2
J: TRBJ2-1
V: TRBV4-1
DNA: TGCGCCAGCAGCCAAGATTCCAGACTAGCGGAACAGTTCTTC
CDR3: CASSQDSRLAEQFF

size: .
D: .
J: TRBJ1-1
V: TRBV14
DNA: TGTGCCAGCAGTCGACAGCCGAACACTGAAGCTTTCTTT
CDR3: CASSRQPNTEAFF

size: .
D: TRBD1
J: TRBJ2-7
V: TRBV6-5
DNA: TGTGCCAGCAGTTACGGGCAGGGGGCCTACGAGCAGTACTTC
CDR3: CASSYGQGAYEQYF

size: .
D: TRBD2
J: TRBJ2-3
V: TRBV5-1
DNA: TGCGCCAGCAGCTTGTATCGGGGACTAGCGGGGTATACGCAGTATTTT
CDR3: CASSLYRGLAGYTQYF

size: .
D: .
J: TRBJ2-7
V: TRBV6-1
DNA: TGTGCCAGCAGTAAACCTCCTGGGTACGAGCAGTACTTC
CDR3: CASSKPPGYEQYF

size: .
D: TRBD2
J: TRBJ2-3
V: TRBV27
DNA: TGTGCCAGCAGTTTATCTTCACCGGGACTAGCGGGGCATTTCACAGATACGCAGTATTTT
CDR3: CASSLSSPGLAGHFTDTQYF

size: .
D: .
J: TRBJ1-1
V: TRBV6-5
DNA: TGTGCCAGCAGTTACTCGAACCAGGTGAACACTGAAGCTTTCTTT
CDR3: CASSYSNQVNTEAFF

size: .
D: .
J: TRBJ2-7
V: TRBV6-1
DNA: TGTGCCAGCAGTGAGCAGGGTCCCTACGAGCAGTACTTC
CDR3: CASSEQGPYEQYF

size: .
D: TRBD1
J: TRBJ1-2
V: TRBV5-4
DNA: TGTGCCACAGCAGGACATCCCCGGGACAGACCTTCTAACTATGGCTACACCTTC
CDR3: CATAGHPRDRPSNYGYTF

size: .
D: TRBD1
J: TRBJ1-1
V: TRBV6-6
DNA: TGTGCCAGCAGGGACAGGGGGCTCACTGAAGCTTTCTTT
CDR3: CASRDRGLTEAFF

size: .
D: .
J: TRBJ2-3
V: TRBV25-1
DNA: TGTGCCAGCAGTGAACCGGGGGGCCGAGCAGATACGCAGTATTTT
CDR3: CASSEPGGRADTQYF

size: .
D: TRBD2
J: TRBJ2-2
V: TRBV3-1/TRBV3-2
DNA: TGTGCCAGCAGCTCAATACCGAGCGGGGTCTCCGGGGAGCTGTTTTTT
CDR3: CASSSIPSGVSGELFF

size: .
D: TRBD1
J: TRBJ2-7
V: TRBV7-9
DNA: TGTGCCAGCAGCTCCCCAGGGACAGTTTACGAGCAGTACTTC
CDR3: CASSSPGTVYEQYF

size: .
D: .
J: TRBJ1-1
V: TRBV27
DNA: TGTGCCAGCAGTTTGCCGGGTATGAACACTGAAGCTTTCTTT
CDR3: CASSLPGMNTEAFF

size: .
D: TRBD2
J: TRBJ2-2
V: TRBV6-2/TRBV6-3
DNA: TGTGCCAGCAGTTACTCCGCGGGGGGCGGTGGCGGGGAGCTGTTTTTT
CDR3: CASSYSAGGGGGELFF